These T cell receptor beta chains were read from a single sample in a study of beta chain features in type 1 diabetes. The protocol was immunoSEQ multiplex PCR, while the TCRdb copy is restricted to in-frame clones and leaves out a portion. The repertoire holds roughly 300,000 clones, with 12% to 15% as singletons. The sequenced sample was central memory CD4+ T cells from blood. These receptors all stem from a man in his thirties or forties in good health. Each CDR3 is given with its conserved first and last residue. D genes are given only for firm matches. Rows may omit the clone size; those that give it use once, few, many or a size class.

J gene: TRBJ1-5
D gene: -
clone size: few
V gene: TRBV5-6
CDR3 protein: CASSLGPSSNQPQHF
CDR3 DNA: TGTGCCAGCAGCTTGGGCCCTTCTAGCAATCAGCCCCAGCATTTT

J gene: TRBJ2-3
D gene: -
clone size: few
V gene: TRBV6-6
CDR3 protein: CASNPRGGATGDTQYF
CDR3 DNA: TGTGCCAGCAACCCACGTGGTGGGGCGACCGGAGATACGCAGTATTTT

J gene: TRBJ2-5
D gene: TRBD2
clone size: few
V gene: TRBV5-1
CDR3 protein: CASSYGGAEETQYF
CDR3 DNA: TGCGCCAGCAGCTACGGGGGGGCGGAAGAGACCCAGTACTTC

J gene: TRBJ1-2
D gene: -
clone size: few
V gene: TRBV4-3
CDR3 protein: CASSQRGSGYGYTF
CDR3 DNA: TGCGCCAGCAGCCAAAGGGGCTCGGGCTATGGCTACACCTTC

J gene: TRBJ2-1
D gene: -
clone size: few
V gene: TRBV7-9
CDR3 protein: CASSLFGDSYNEQFF
CDR3 DNA: TGTGCCAGCAGCTTATTCGGGGACTCCTACAATGAGCAGTTCTTC

J gene: TRBJ2-7
D gene: -
clone size: -
V gene: TRBV2
CDR3 protein: CASSGEQGSFRYF
CDR3 DNA: TGTGCCAGCAGTGGGGAACAGGGATCGTTTCGGTACTTC

J gene: TRBJ1-1
D gene: -
clone size: -
V gene: TRBV2
CDR3 protein: CASSPRATVNTEAFF
CDR3 DNA: TGTGCCAGCAGCCCACGGGCTACTGTGAACACTGAAGCTTTCTTT

J gene: TRBJ2-4
D gene: -
clone size: many
V gene: TRBV7-2
CDR3 protein: CASSLEFRGAAKNIQYF
CDR3 DNA: TGTGCCAGCAGCTTAGAATTCCGGGGGGCAGCCAAAAACATTCAGTACTTC

J gene: TRBJ2-3
D gene: TRBD2
clone size: -
V gene: TRBV10-3
CDR3 protein: CAIRETSGPTDTQYF
CDR3 DNA: TGTGCCATCAGGGAGACTAGCGGACCGACAGATACGCAGTATTTT

J gene: TRBJ2-1
D gene: TRBD2
clone size: few
V gene: TRBV10-3
CDR3 protein: CAIRASSGRGNEQFF
CDR3 DNA: TGTGCCATCAGAGCGAGTAGCGGGAGGGGGAATGAGCAGTTCTTC

J gene: TRBJ2-3
D gene: TRBD1
clone size: -
V gene: TRBV5-1
CDR3 protein: CASSSGTATDTQYF
CDR3 DNA: TGCGCCAGCAGCTCGGGGACAGCCACAGATACGCAGTATTTT

J gene: TRBJ1-6
D gene: -
clone size: -
V gene: TRBV18
CDR3 protein: CASSGGATSYNSPLHF
CDR3 DNA: TGTGCCAGCTCAGGGGGGGCTACCTCCTATAATTCACCCCTCCACTTT

J gene: TRBJ2-1
D gene: TRBD2
clone size: -
V gene: TRBV19
CDR3 protein: CASSGGGGSHNEQFF
CDR3 DNA: TGTGCCAGTAGTGGCGGGGGGGGTTCACACAATGAGCAGTTCTTC

J gene: TRBJ1-2
D gene: TRBD1
clone size: few
V gene: TRBV6-6
CDR3 protein: CASSASRDSYGYTF
CDR3 DNA: TGTGCCAGCAGTGCTTCCCGGGACAGCTATGGCTACACCTTC

J gene: TRBJ1-2
D gene: -
clone size: few
V gene: TRBV27
CDR3 protein: CASRRTGSYGYTF
CDR3 DNA: TGTGCCAGCAGGAGAACAGGGTCCTATGGCTACACCTTC

J gene: TRBJ1-6
D gene: -
clone size: -
V gene: TRBV5-6
CDR3 protein: CASSPGLGVPAFNSPLHF
CDR3 DNA: TGTGCCAGCAGCCCGGGCTTGGGAGTCCCAGCATTCAATTCACCCCTCCACTTT

J gene: TRBJ2-1
D gene: -
clone size: -
V gene: TRBV7-3
CDR3 protein: CASSQGPMNYNEQFF
CDR3 DNA: TGTGCCAGCAGCCAAGGACCGATGAACTACAATGAGCAGTTCTTC

J gene: TRBJ2-2
D gene: TRBD2
clone size: many
V gene: TRBV19
CDR3 protein: CASSKTPGGRATTGELFF
CDR3 DNA: TGTGCCAGTAGTAAGACCCCAGGCGGGAGGGCCACCACCGGGGAGCTGTTTTTT

J gene: TRBJ2-3
D gene: TRBD1
clone size: -
V gene: TRBV6-6
CDR3 protein: CATRERGTGVRDTQYF
CDR3 DNA: TGTGCCACCAGGGAAAGGGGGACAGGGGTCAGAGATACGCAGTATTTT

J gene: TRBJ2-1
D gene: TRBD1
clone size: -
V gene: TRBV7-2
CDR3 protein: CASNPTGVYEQFF
CDR3 DNA: TGTGCCAGCAATCCGACAGGGGTATATGAGCAGTTCTTC